Listed here are 13 T cell receptor beta chains from one sample, sequenced in a study of blood T cells in healthy people across ages. A second roughly 7 to 11 cycle PCR used barcoded and J-beta primers. MiXCR was run by TCRdb on the 5' RACE reads, yielding one entry per CDR3 protein. The sample lists 1.5 million to 2 million distinct CDR3 sequences, just under 50% seen once, with roughly 2% in the top ten. What was sequenced was blood. Receptors were obtained from a woman aged 40 to 55 in good health.

The sample holds many counts of this clonotype. The V gene is TRBV6-5, the J gene TRBJ2-7; TRBD1 might be the D (6 bases). The CDR3 extends over 13 amino acids. The V and J ends lost 6 bases and 2 bases respectively, with 11 bases between them. The germline gives CDR1 MNHEY, CDR2 SVGAGI. In nucleotides, the CDR3 is TGTGCCAGCAGGAGACAGGATACCTACGAGCAGTACTTC. It yields the protein CASRRQDTYEQYF.

V usage is TRBV5-5 and J usage is TRBJ2-4; TRBD1 might be the D (5 bases). The end of the DNA aligns better with TRBJ2-7, so the J call may be wrong. The CDR3 extends over 16 amino acids. Germline V gene data show CDR1 as SGHKS and CDR2 as YYEKEE (reference sequence). The CDR3 reads CASSSTGSFSSYEQYF. The CDR3, as DNA: TGTGCCAGCAGCTCAACAGGTTCCTTTAGCTCCTACGAGCAGTACTTC.

V gene TRBV6-6 combines with J gene TRBJ2-4; 11 positions match TRBD2. The CDR3 length is 16 residues. The ends lost 5 bases at V and 3 bases at J; junction bases unmatched: 6. Germline V gene sequence: CDR1 MNHNY, CDR2 SVGAGI (reference sequence). In DNA form, the CDR3 reads TGTGCCAGCAGTGATCTAGCGGGGGGTGGCAAAAACATTCAGTACTTC. Translated, it gives CASSDLAGGGKNIQYF.

V gene TRBV28 combines with J gene TRBJ2-1; TRBD2 is a possible D gene (5 bases). This CDR3 is 16 amino acids long. Germline-derived CDR1 and CDR2 are MDHEN and SYDVKM. V dropped 2 bases and J dropped 3 bases, with 14 bases sitting between them. The CDR3 reads CASSLPADYYYNEQFF. The CDR3 DNA sequence: TGTGCCAGCAGTTTACCCGCCGACTATTACTACAATGAGCAGTTCTTC.

The genes are TRBV12-3 or TRBV12-4 and TRBJ2-5; TRBD1 agrees at 8 bases. TRBJ2-7 explains the end of the DNA better; the J call may be wrong. This CDR3 spans 14 amino acids. The CDR3, as DNA: TGTGCCAGCAGTTTTCAGGGGGCCCATCACGAGCAGTACTTC. This translates into CASSFQGAHHEQYF.

The gene calls are TRBV20-1 and TRBJ2-5; D not resolved. The CDR3 length is 12 residues. Trimming stripped 5 bases from V and 1 base from J, with 8 bases between. Germline CDR1 and CDR2: DFQATT and SNEGSKA (reference sequence). DNA for the CDR3: TGCAGTGCTGGACGGCCCCAAGAGACCCAGTACTTC. This codes for CSAGRPQETQYF.

V is TRBV12-3 or TRBV12-4 and J is TRBJ1-2, with D possibly matching TRBD1 (5 bases). Trimming took 2 bases from V and 4 from J, leaving 11 bases between them. The CDR3 runs to 14 residues. DNA for the CDR3: TGTGCCAGCAGTTTATCTCGGGGGAGCTATGGCTACACCTTC. Amino acids: CASSLSRGSYGYTF.

This clonotype was seen a handful of times. The chain employs TRBV15 and TRBJ1-5; no clear D gene. The CDR3 contains 14 residues. Trimming took off 8 bases at V and 2 bases at J, with 13 bases between the two ends. Germline V CDR1 and CDR2: LNHNV, YYDKDF (reference sequence). In nucleotides, the CDR3 is TGTGCCACCTCCCACGAGGGAGGCAATCAGCCCCAGCATTTT. This encodes CATSHEGGNQPQHF.

V and J are TRBV4-1 and TRBJ1-3; D is unresolved. This CDR3 comprises 14 residues. V lost 4 bases, J lost 4 bases, and 11 bases lay in between. Looked up from germline, CDR1 is MGHRA and CDR2 is YSYEKL. The CDR3 region has the DNA TGCGCCAGCAGCCCGCGGGTTTTCGGAAACACCATATATTTT. It is translated as CASSPRVFGNTIYF.

This chain links TRBV2 with TRBJ1-3; D remains ambiguous. The germline V gene encodes CDR1 SNHLY and CDR2 FYNNEI. V shed 1 base and J shed 9 bases, with 4 bases lying between them. The CDR3 spans 11 residues. CDR3 DNA: TGTGCCAGCAGTGAAGAGGCCACCATATATTTT. As protein: CASSEEATIYF.

The chain uses TRBV19 and TRBJ1-2; a possible D gene is TRBD1 (5 bases). V was cut by 4 bases and J by 8 bases, with 14 bases left in between. This CDR3 has 13 residues. The germline CDR1 and CDR2 sequences are LNHDA and SQIVND (reference sequence). This chain's CDR3 is CASSRGALGGYTF. CDR3 nucleotide sequence: TGTGCCAGTAGTAGAGGGGCCCTGGGGGGCTACACCTTC.

This clonotype was found a few times. The chain is built from TRBV4-1 and TRBJ2-1; 9 nucleotides agree with TRBD2. The germline V gene has CDR1 MGHRA and CDR2 YSYEKL. This CDR3 is built from 17 residues. J lost 8 bases, V lost 7 bases, and 18 bases had no gene match. CDR3 region: CASTLIWRGGTPDEQFF. As DNA, the CDR3 is TGCGCCAGCACCTTGATATGGCGGGGGGGGACACCCGATGAGCAGTTCTTC.

The chain links TRBV4-3 to TRBJ2-7, with 10 nucleotides matching TRBD2. The germline V gene has CDR1 LGHNA and CDR2 YSLEER. This CDR3 has 17 amino acids. V dropped 0 bases and J dropped 2; count of bases not matched to a gene: 7. CDR3 DNA: TGCGCCAGCAGCCAAGATTCCCGGCTAGCGGGAGCCTACGAGCAGTACTTC. Its translation: CASSQDSRLAGAYEQYF.